Following are 15 T cell receptor beta chains from one sample sequenced in a study of read filtering for tumor transcriptome and immune sequencing. The library was built from about 400 ng RNA with molecular barcoded adaptors for alpha/delta and beta/gamma chains. TCRdb processed the reads anew with MiXCR; each CDR3 protein has one entry. Among 19,000 or so distinct CDR3 sequences listed, 22% were seen once. Sequenced: a population of CD138-negative cells sorted from bone marrow. These receptors originate from a donor aged 40 or older with multiple myeloma.

This clonotype was seen ten or more times. This chain joins TRBV7-2 and TRBJ2-3, with TRBD1 as a possible D gene (5 bases). V lost 2 bases to trimming and J lost 3 bases, with 12 bases between them. This CDR3 region has 15 residues. The germline V gene encodes CDR1 SGHTA and CDR2 FQGNSA. This chain's CDR3 is CASSLIPGSTDTQYF. CDR3 DNA sequence: TGTGCCAGCAGCTTAATTCCAGGGTCTACAGATACGCAGTATTTT.

This clonotype has ten or more counts. The chain links TRBV5-1 to TRBJ1-1; no firm D call. Germline CDR1 SGHRS, CDR2 YFSETQ. Trimming left V 0 bases short and J 5 bases short, with 14 bases between. The CDR3 contains 15 residues. CDR3 residues: CASSLAVGSRTEAFF. CDR3 bases: TGCGCCAGCAGCTTGGCCGTGGGGAGTAGAACTGAAGCTTTCTTT.

As regards this clonotype: Only one base separates this from a far larger clonotype, so it likely reflects a read error. V is TRBV7-2 and J is TRBJ2-7, with a weak D call TRBD2 (5 bases). This CDR3 is 15 amino acids long. The V and J ends lost 1 base and 3 bases respectively, with 13 bases between them. Germline V gene lookup returns CDR1 SGHTA and CDR2 FQGNSA. CDR3 in DNA: TGTGCCAGCAGCTTAGGGACTGGAACGATCTACGAGCAGTACTTC. This translates into CASSLGTGTIYEQYF.

In the case of this clonotype: Because it lacks the conserved phenylalanine or tryptophan at the end, this CDR3 is likely a read error. The chain carries TRBV28 and TRBJ2-7; 7 bases line up with TRBD2. The CDR3 has 16 amino acids. V lost 5 bases to trimming and J lost 7 bases; unmatched junction nucleotides: 17. Germline V gene sequence: CDR1 MDHEN, CDR2 SYDVKM. CDR3 coding DNA: TGTGCCAGCAGTCTCCCCCTAATGGCGGGAGCTGCAGAGCAGTACTCC. This codes for CASSLPLMAGAAEQYS.

This chain connects TRBV6-2 or TRBV6-3 to TRBJ2-7; D remains unclear. V lost 6 bases to trimming and J lost 2 bases, with 14 bases between them. Germline CDR1 and CDR2: MNHEY and SVGEGT. The length of the CDR3 is 14 residues. CDR3 sequence reads: CASSPILQAYEQYF. The DNA for the CDR3 is TGTGCCAGCAGCCCAATCCTGCAGGCCTACGAGCAGTACTTC.

There are many counts of this clonotype. The chain combines TRBV29-1 with TRBJ2-5, with D uncertain. This CDR3 spans 12 amino acids. The ends were cut back, 4 bases at V and 5 bases at J, with 11 bases in the middle. CDR1 is SQVTM and CDR2 is ANQGSEA in the germline V gene. The CDR3 DNA reads TGCAGCGTTGGGCCCCCCGGCGAGACCCAGTACTTC. Amino acids: CSVGPPGETQYF.

This clonotype has a count of ten or more. The chain carries TRBV28 and TRBJ2-5, with TRBD2 as a possible D gene (6 bases). The CDR3 contains 13 residues. Looked up from germline, CDR1 is MDHEN and CDR2 is SYDVKM. V was trimmed by 10 bases and J by 3 bases, leaving 15 bases between them. The CDR3 loop is CATLGSGEETQYF. The CDR3 DNA reads as TGTGCCACTTTGGGTAGCGGAGAAGAGACCCAGTACTTC.

On this clonotype: Being one base from a much bigger clone, this may be a read error. The chain couples TRBV6-5 to TRBJ2-1; 8 nucleotides match TRBD2. The CDR3 length is 15 residues. The V gene's germline CDR1 is MNHEY and CDR2 SVGAGI. The DNA for the CDR3 is TGTGCCAGCAGTTACTCGCGGGGGGCTTACAATGAGCATTTCTTC. It specifies CASSYSRGAYNEHFF.

This chain uses TRBV12-3 or TRBV12-4 with TRBJ2-7; the D gene could be TRBD1 or TRBD2 (5 bases each). V was clipped by 6 bases and J by 6 bases, with 12 bases between them. The CDR3 length is 12 residues. The CDR3 region has the DNA TGTGCCAGCAGCAGGGACCGTTTCGAGCAGTACTTC. Translating it yields CASSRDRFEQYF.

Points on this clonotype: The junction differs from germline at one of its ends, possibly a read error. The chain is built from TRBV28 and TRBJ2-1; 9 bases match TRBD2. The CDR3 consists of 15 residues. The V gene's germline CDR1 is MDHEN and CDR2 SYDVKM. The CDR3 is CASSFSGSTKNEQSF. The CDR3, as DNA: TGTGCCAGCAGTTTTAGCGGGAGTACTAAAAATGAGCAGTCCTTC.

The chain has TRBV5-1 and TRBJ2-3; D tentatively fits TRBD1 or TRBD2 (5 bases each). CDR3 length: 14 amino acids. CDR1 is SGHRS, CDR2 YFSETQ, per germline. V was shortened by 6 bases and J by 2 bases, with 13 bases between the two germline ends. CDR3 residues: CASIRDPLTDTQYF. The CDR3 region has the DNA TGCGCCAGCATAAGGGACCCCCTCACAGATACGCAGTATTTT. The full variable domain, with the rest looked up from reference TRBV5-1 and TRBJ2-3, is KAGVTQTPRYLIKTRGQQVTLSCSPISGHRSVSWYQQTPGQGLQFLFEYFSETQRNKGNFPGRFSGRQFSNSRSEMNVSTLELGDSALYLCASIRDPLTDTQYFGPGTRLTVL.

The chain carries TRBV5-1 and TRBJ2-2; D might be TRBD1 (5 bases). The germline V gene has CDR1 SGHRS and CDR2 YFSETQ. The ends were cut back, 1 base at V and 6 bases at J, with 19 bases in the middle. The CDR3 has 17 residues. The CDR3 DNA is TGCGCCAGCAGCTTGTCCCGCGTCAGGGAAGGGTCCGGGGAGCTGTTTTTT. Protein product: CASSLSRVREGSGELFF.

With regard to this clonotype: This could be a read error, since a much larger clone is one nucleotide away. This chain joins TRBV28 and TRBJ2-3; 9 bases map to TRBD2. Germline lookup yields CDR1 MDHEN and CDR2 SYDVKM. The CDR3 sequence is 16 residues long. The CDR3 region is CANSLLLAGSTDTQYF. CDR3 DNA sequence: TGTGCCAACAGTTTGTTGCTAGCGGGAAGCACAGATACGCAGTATTTT.

On this clonotype itself: Being one base from a much bigger clone, this may be a read error. The rearrangement joins TRBV28 to TRBJ2-7, with D unresolved. The CDR3 length is 15 residues. Per germline, CDR1 MDHEN and CDR2 SYDVKM. The CDR3 nucleotides read TGTGCCAGCAGGCCACAGATTCTAAAAGAGTACGAGCATTACTTC. This gives the protein CASRPQILKEYEHYF.

The CDR3 DNA follows: TGTGCCAGCAGTTACGGGAGGGCCTCCTACAATGAGCAGTTCTTC. It yields the protein CASSYGRASYNEQFF. J is TRBJ2-1 and V is TRBV6-6; 7 nucleotides match TRBD2. V dropped 2 bases and J dropped 0; count of bases not matched to a gene: 1. The CDR3 extends over 15 amino acids. CDR1 and CDR2 (germline): MNHNY, SVGAGI (reference sequence).